A single sample gave rise to the 18 T cell receptor beta chains below, sequenced in a study of OX40 agonist ivuxolimab in advanced cancers. Data came from immunoSEQ multiplex PCR; TCRdb stores just in-frame clones and leaves some out. The table shows around 56,000 clones, with roughly nine tenths occurring only once. The sample here was CD4+ or CD8+ T cells sorted from blood, taken in a trial of the OX40 agonist ivuxolimab. The receptors stem from an adult with an advanced solid tumor such as melanoma, head and neck, liver or kidney cancer.

This chain links TRBV11-3 with TRBJ1-6; no definite D call. With 5 bases removed from V and 6 bases from J, the gap between germline ends came to 8 bases. The CDR3 extends over 13 amino acids. CDR1 SGHNT and CDR2 YENEEA come from the germline V gene. CDR3 amino acids: CASSRDGNSPLHF. The CDR3 region has the DNA TGTGCCAGCAGCAGAGACGGTAATTCACCCCTCCACTTT.

The rearrangement links TRBV7-2 to TRBJ2-1; TRBD2 agrees at 10 bases. The CDR3 length is 15 residues. Trimming at V came to 5 bases and at J to 1 base, leaving 2 bases not matched to a gene. Looked up from germline, CDR1 is SGHTA and CDR2 is FQGNSA. CDR3 amino acids: CASSPSGSSYNEQFF. In DNA, the CDR3 is TGTGCCAGCAGCCCTAGCGGGAGTTCCTACAATGAGCAGTTCTTC.

This chain links TRBV6-1 with TRBJ2-7, with TRBD1 as a possible D gene (6 bases). Germline V CDR1 and CDR2: MNHNS, SASEGT. The CDR3 spans 12 residues. Trimming shortened V by 9 bases and J by 3 bases, and 12 bases separated the two germline ends. The CDR3 here is CASRGGVYEQYF. As DNA, the CDR3 is TGTGCCAGTAGAGGGGGAGTCTACGAGCAGTACTTC.

The rearrangement uses TRBV2 and TRBJ1-5, with 12 bases fitting TRBD1. V was clipped by 7 bases and J by 6 bases; unmatched bases: 7. CDR3 length: 15 residues. CDR1 and CDR2 (germline): SNHLY, FYNNEI. DNA of the CDR3: TGTGCCAGCATGGGGGACAGGGGGCAAGGTCAGCCCCAGCATTTT. This translates into CASMGDRGQGQPQHF.

A single count supports this clone. The chain links TRBV27 to TRBJ2-2; D gene uncertain. Per germline, CDR1 MNHEY and CDR2 SMNVEV (reference sequence). V lost 3 bases, J lost 6 bases, and 14 bases lay in between. The CDR3 length is 15 residues. The CDR3 loop is CASSFLGPSAGELFF. CDR3 coding DNA: TGTGCCAGCAGTTTTTTAGGGCCGAGCGCCGGGGAGCTGTTTTTT.

This clone was counted once. This chain connects TRBV4-1 to TRBJ1-2; 8 bases align to TRBD1. The CDR3 covers 13 residues. V dropped 4 bases and J dropped 5; count of bases not matched to a gene: 3. Germline V CDR1 and CDR2: MGHRA, YSYEKL. CDR3 sequence: CASSRTGGYGYTF. The CDR3 bases are TGCGCCAGCAGCCGCACAGGGGGGTATGGCTACACCTTC.

V and J are TRBV4-1 and TRBJ1-2; TRBD1 agrees at 9 bases. The V gene end was trimmed by 6 bases and the J gene end by 2 bases; junction bases not matched to a gene: 1. The germline CDR1 and CDR2 sequences are MGHRA and YSYEKL. The CDR3 length is 13 residues. The CDR3 loop reads CASSGTGNYGYTF. CDR3 coding DNA: TGCGCCAGCAGTGGGACAGGGAACTATGGCTACACCTTC.

The V and J genes are TRBV14 and TRBJ2-5; D gene unclear. Germline V gene lookup returns CDR1 SGHDN and CDR2 FVKESK. This CDR3 has 13 residues. V was shortened by 0 bases and J by 10 bases, with 12 bases between the two germline ends. CDR3 nucleotides: TGTGCCAGCAGCCAAGATGTGGGATGGGTCCAGTACTTC. It encodes CASSQDVGWVQYF. The full variable domain, its missing parts supplied by reference TRBV14 and TRBJ2-5, is EAGVTQFPSHSVIEKGQTVTLRCDPISGHDNLYWYRRVMGKEIKFLLHFVKESKQDESGMPNNRFLAERTGGTYSTLKVQPAELEDSGVYFCASSQDVGWVQYFGPGTRLLVL.

This chain uses TRBV27 with TRBJ1-2; TRBD1 might be the D (5 bases). V shed 6 bases and J shed 3 bases, with 17 bases lying between them. The CDR3 loop spans 15 amino acids. Germline values: CDR1 MNHEY, CDR2 SMNVEV (reference sequence). This chain's CDR3 is CASRRAGLRDYGYTF. CDR3 sequence (DNA): TGTGCCAGCAGACGCGCGGGGCTGCGGGACTATGGCTACACCTTC.

This sequence joins TRBV5-5 and TRBJ1-1; D gene uncertain. CDR3 length: 13 amino acids. The V gene lost 2 bases and the J gene lost 1 base, with 6 bases spanning the gap. Germline values: CDR1 SGHKS, CDR2 YYEKEE (reference sequence). The CDR3: CASSFSENTEAFF. Written as DNA, the CDR3 is TGTGCCAGCAGCTTCTCAGAGAACACTGAAGCTTTCTTT.

The chain employs TRBV2 and TRBJ1-5; unclear D gene. Germline lookup yields CDR1 SNHLY and CDR2 FYNNEI. V lost 7 bases and J lost 1, with 14 bases in between. CDR3 size: 15 residues. The CDR3 here is CASIMFRGSNQPQHF. DNA for the CDR3: TGTGCCAGCATCATGTTTCGTGGGAGCAATCAGCCCCAGCATTTT.

The chain uses TRBV10-2 and TRBJ2-1; 11 bases fit TRBD2. From germline, CDR1 is WSHSY and CDR2 SAAADI. CDR3 length: 17 residues. V dropped 2 bases and J dropped 2; count of bases not matched to a gene: 5. In DNA, the CDR3 is TGCGCCAGCAGTGAGACTAGCGGGAGAGGAGCCTACAATGAGCAGTTCTTC. As protein: CASSETSGRGAYNEQFF.

V gene TRBV5-1 combines with J gene TRBJ2-4; TRBD1 agrees at 9 bases. The CDR3 is 17 residues long. V trimming: 4 bases; J trimming: 6 bases; junction bases outside the gene matches: 14. Germline V CDR1 and CDR2: SGHRS, YFSETQ. The chain's CDR3 is CASSAGTGPRTSNIQYF. The CDR3 DNA is TGCGCCAGCAGCGCCGGGACAGGGCCTCGGACTTCAAACATTCAGTACTTC.

This chain links TRBV28 with TRBJ2-2, with 10 bases fitting TRBD1. In germline, CDR1 is MDHEN, CDR2 SYDVKM. V shed 6 bases, J shed 7 bases, and the junction held 8 bases outside the gene matches. This CDR3 contains 15 residues. CDR3 loop: CASRLGTGDIGELFF. The DNA of the CDR3 is TGTGCCAGCAGGCTAGGGACAGGGGATATCGGGGAGCTGTTTTTT.

The chain recombines TRBV4-2 with TRBJ2-1; 7 bases fit TRBD2. V was clipped by 1 base and J by 10 bases; unmatched bases: 4. Germline CDR1 reads LGHNA; CDR2 reads YNFKEQ. CDR3 length: 13 amino acids. The CDR3 coding sequence is TGTGCCAGCAGCCAAGGCGTAGCGGGCGAGCAGTTCTTC. Translated: CASSQGVAGEQFF.

This clone was seen just once. The chain carries TRBV25-1 and TRBJ2-7; D remains unclear. V was cut by 8 bases and J by 5 bases, with 19 bases left in between. The germline CDR1 and CDR2 sequences are MGHDK and SYGVNS. The CDR3 is 14 residues long. As DNA, the CDR3 is TGTGCCAGCCGCTTAGGTTCGATTAGGGACGAGCAGTACTTC. It is translated as CASRLGSIRDEQYF.

The chain joins TRBV7-9 to TRBJ2-1, with TRBD1 as a possible D gene (6 bases). V was cut by 7 bases and J by 14 bases, with 15 bases left in between. CDR3 size: 11 residues. In germline, CDR1 is SEHNR, CDR2 FQNEAQ (reference sequence). CDR3: CASTNNRAEFF. CDR3 DNA sequence: TGTGCCAGCACAAACAACAGGGCGGAGTTCTTC.

Points on this clone: Different DNA sequences within this sample yield the same CDR3. V usage is TRBV28 and J usage is TRBJ2-2; D is undetermined. The CDR3 sequence is 11 residues long. V dropped 5 bases and J dropped 7 bases, with 5 bases sitting between them. Per germline, CDR1 MDHEN and CDR2 SYDVKM. CDR3 sequence reads: CASSLVGELFF. The CDR3 DNA follows: TGTGCCAGCAGTCTAGTCGGGGAGCTGTTTTTT.